The present T cell receptor beta chain was sequenced within a study of T cells in Graves' hyperthyroidism and ophthalmopathy. Across the whole study: Specimen type is peripheral blood, collected at initial diagnosis prior to any treatment.

V lost 0 bases, J lost 0 bases, and 6 bases lay in between. Per the germline V gene, CDR1 is SGDLS and CDR2 is YYNGEE. The CDR3 is 14 amino acids. Regarding this clonotype: Its antigen is not known.

Orbital computed tomography, thyroid ultrasound, serum thyroxine and TRAb, and clinical symptoms together informed the diagnoses. TCR beta CDR3 regions were amplified from RNA. The primer set for the first-round RT-PCR of the TCR CDR3 was HTBI. One entry per CDR3 protein, called by TCRdb with MiXCR from the multiplex PCR reads. This sample has about 360,000 distinct CDR3 sequences, with less than 15% found just once. General study points: Ophthalmopathy, which appeared later, was predicted by the model a median around 6 months before onset.

The origin of this receptor is a woman between 18 and 30 years old with Graves' hyperthyroidism. The chain joins TRBV9 to TRBJ1-2, with a tentative D call TRBD1 (5 bases). Source material: blood. CDR3 amino acids: CASSVGGPNYGYTF. The CDR3 nucleotides are TGTGCCAGCAGCGTAGGGGGCCCTAACTATGGCTACACCTTC. Full variable domain (missing parts from reference TRBV9 and TRBJ1-2): DSGVTQTPKHLITATGQRVTLRCSPRSGDLSVYWYQQSLDQGLQFLIQYYNGEERAKGNILERFSAQQFPDLHSELNLSSLELGDSALYFCASSVGGPNYGYTFGSGTRLTVV.